The source of this T cell receptor (beta chain) is a study of cytomegalovirus exposure and HLA in healthy donors. Study findings and constraints: Analyzed later, association rates of TCRs varied across HLA loci, with DRB1 most and HLA-C fewest.

Researchers ran the PCR with 60 Vbeta and 13 Jbeta primers. Assay: immunoSEQ multiplex PCR; the TCRdb copy retains only in-frame clones and omits some. The data contain tens of thousands of clones, around four fifths of them seen just once; the ten biggest clones take up 3.3%. Concerning this clone: Its target is not known.

The CDR3 has 17 residues. V lost 3 bases to trimming and J lost 3 bases; unmatched junction nucleotides: 11. Germline V gene lookup returns CDR1 LGHNA and CDR2 YNFKEQ. The sequence was collected from a woman in her 40s in good health and CMV-seronegative. The chain employs TRBV4-2 and TRBJ2-1; 7 bases map to TRBD2. Sequencing was done on a sample of PBMCs. CDR3: CASSQATGREYYNEQFF. The CDR3 nucleotides are TGTGCCAGCAGCCAGGCGACTGGGCGGGAGTACTACAATGAGCAGTTCTTC.